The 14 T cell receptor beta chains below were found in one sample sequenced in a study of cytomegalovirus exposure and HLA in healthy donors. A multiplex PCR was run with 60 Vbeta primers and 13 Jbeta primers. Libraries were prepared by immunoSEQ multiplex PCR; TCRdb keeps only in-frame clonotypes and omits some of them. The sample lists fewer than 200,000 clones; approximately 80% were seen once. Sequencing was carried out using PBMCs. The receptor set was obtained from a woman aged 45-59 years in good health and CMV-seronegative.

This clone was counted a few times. CDR3: CASSQVAPTNEQFF. As DNA, the CDR3 is TGTGCCAGCAGCCAAGTGGCCCCCACAAATGAGCAGTTCTTC. The chain is built from TRBV14 and TRBJ2-1; no firm D call. The ends were cut back, 1 base at V and 7 bases at J, with 11 bases in the middle. There are 14 residues in the CDR3. Germline V gene lookup returns CDR1 SGHDN and CDR2 FVKESK.

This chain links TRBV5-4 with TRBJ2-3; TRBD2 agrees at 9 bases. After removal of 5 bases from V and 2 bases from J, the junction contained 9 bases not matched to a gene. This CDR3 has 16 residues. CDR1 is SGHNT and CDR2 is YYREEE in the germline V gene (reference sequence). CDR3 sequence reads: CASSSTSGKYTDTQYF. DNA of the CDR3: TGTGCCAGCAGTTCGACTAGCGGAAAGTACACAGATACGCAGTATTTT.

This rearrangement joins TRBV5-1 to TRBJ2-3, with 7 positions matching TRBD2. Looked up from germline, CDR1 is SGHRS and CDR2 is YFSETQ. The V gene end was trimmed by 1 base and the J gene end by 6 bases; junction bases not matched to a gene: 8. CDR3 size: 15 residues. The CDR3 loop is CASSLSAGVTDTQYF. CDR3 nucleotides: TGCGCCAGCAGCTTGTCTGCGGGAGTAACCGATACGCAGTATTTT.

CDR3 coding DNA: TGTGCCAGCAGTATCGGACAGGGGCGGGGCAATCAGCCCCAGCATTTT. Amino acids: CASSIGQGRGNQPQHF. The chain uses TRBV28 and TRBJ1-5; 9 positions agree with TRBD1. CDR3 length equals 16 residues. Trimming removed 5 bases from V and 2 bases from J; junction bases left unmatched: 7. Germline loops: CDR1 MDHEN, CDR2 SYDVKM. Based on the CDR3 plus reference TRBV28 and TRBJ1-5, the full variable domain is DVKVTQSSRYLVKRTGEKVFLECVQDMDHENMFWYRQDPGLGLRLIYFSYDVKMKEKGDIPEGYSVSREKKERFSLILESASTNQTSMYLCASSIGQGRGNQPQHFGDGTRLSIL.

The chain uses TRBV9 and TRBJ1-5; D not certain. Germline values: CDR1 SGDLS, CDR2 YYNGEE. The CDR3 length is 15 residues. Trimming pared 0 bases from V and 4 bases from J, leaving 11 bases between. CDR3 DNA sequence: TGTGCCAGCAGCGTAGATGGGCAGTCAAATCAGCCCCAGCATTTT. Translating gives CASSVDGQSNQPQHF.

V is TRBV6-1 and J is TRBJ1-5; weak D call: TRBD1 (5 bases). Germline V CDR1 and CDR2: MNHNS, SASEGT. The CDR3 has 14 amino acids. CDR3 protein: CAAGGYRSNQPQHF. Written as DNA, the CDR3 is TGTGCAGCCGGGGGGTACCGTAGCAATCAGCCCCAGCATTTT.

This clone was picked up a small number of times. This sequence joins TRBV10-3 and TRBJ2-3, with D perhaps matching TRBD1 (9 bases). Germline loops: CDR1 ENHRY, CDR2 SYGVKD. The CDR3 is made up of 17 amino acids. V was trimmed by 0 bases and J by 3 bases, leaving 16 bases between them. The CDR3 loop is CAISESSGTGFTDTQYF. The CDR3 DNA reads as TGTGCCATCAGTGAGTCTAGCGGGACAGGGTTTACAGATACGCAGTATTTT.

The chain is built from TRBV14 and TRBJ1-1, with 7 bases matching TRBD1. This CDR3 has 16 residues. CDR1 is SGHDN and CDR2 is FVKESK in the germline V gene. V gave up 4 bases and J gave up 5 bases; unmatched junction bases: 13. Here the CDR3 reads CASSPRDSLIGTEAFF. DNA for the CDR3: TGTGCCAGCAGCCCCCGGGACAGCCTTATTGGGACTGAAGCTTTCTTT.

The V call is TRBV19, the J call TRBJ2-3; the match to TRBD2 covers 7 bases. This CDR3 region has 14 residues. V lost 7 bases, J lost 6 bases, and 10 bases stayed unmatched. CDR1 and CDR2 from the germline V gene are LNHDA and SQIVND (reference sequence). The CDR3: CASTRGGPADTQYF. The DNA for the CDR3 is TGTGCCAGTACTAGGGGAGGGCCGGCTGATACGCAGTATTTT.

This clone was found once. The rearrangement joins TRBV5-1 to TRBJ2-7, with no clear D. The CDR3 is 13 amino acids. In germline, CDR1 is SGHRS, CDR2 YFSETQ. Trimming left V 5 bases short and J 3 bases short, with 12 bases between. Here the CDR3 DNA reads TGCGCCAGCAGATTTGACGGGTTCTACGAGCAGTACTTC. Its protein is CASRFDGFYEQYF.

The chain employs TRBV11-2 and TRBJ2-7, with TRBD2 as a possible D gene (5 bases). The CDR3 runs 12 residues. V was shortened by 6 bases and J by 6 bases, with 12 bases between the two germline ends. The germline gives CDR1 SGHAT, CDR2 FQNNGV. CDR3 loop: CASSTVRGEQYF. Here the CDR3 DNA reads TGTGCCAGCAGTACTGTCCGGGGCGAGCAGTACTTC.

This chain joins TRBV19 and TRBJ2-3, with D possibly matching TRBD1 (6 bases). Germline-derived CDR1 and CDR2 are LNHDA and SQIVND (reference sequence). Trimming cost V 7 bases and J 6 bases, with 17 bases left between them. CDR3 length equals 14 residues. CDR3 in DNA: TGTGCCAGTACGGACAGCCCAATTGAGGATACGCAGTATTTT. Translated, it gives CASTDSPIEDTQYF. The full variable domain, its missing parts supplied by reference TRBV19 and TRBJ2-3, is DGGITQSPKYLFRKEGQNVTLSCEQNLNHDAMYWYRQDPGQGLRLIYYSQIVNDFQKGDIAEGYSVSREKKESFPLTVTSAQKNPTAFYLCASTDSPIEDTQYFGPGTRLTVL.

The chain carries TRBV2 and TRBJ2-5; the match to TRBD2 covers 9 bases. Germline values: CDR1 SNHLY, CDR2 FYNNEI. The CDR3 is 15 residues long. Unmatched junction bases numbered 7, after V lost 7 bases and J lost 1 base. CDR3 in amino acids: CASIGTSRLQETQYF. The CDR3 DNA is TGTGCCAGCATAGGGACTAGCAGGCTCCAAGAGACCCAGTACTTC.

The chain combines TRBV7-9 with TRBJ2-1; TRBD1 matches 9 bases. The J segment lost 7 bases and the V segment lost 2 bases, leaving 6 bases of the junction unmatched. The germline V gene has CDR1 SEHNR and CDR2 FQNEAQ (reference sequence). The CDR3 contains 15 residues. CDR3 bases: TGTGCCAGCAGCTTAAGGGACAGGGTTGGTAATGAGCAGTTCTTC. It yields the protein CASSLRDRVGNEQFF.